Listed below are T cell receptor beta chains from one sample, sequenced in a study of breast tumors, draining lymph nodes, adjacent tissues. TCRdb re-called the multiplex PCR reads with MiXCR, one entry per CDR3 protein. The sample holds 55,000 to 75,000 distinct CDR3 sequences, approximately 45% seen once. The sample taken for sequencing was breast tumor tissue. The source of these receptors is a female donor with breast cancer. Some clones in this sample may be carry-over from other donors' samples. Each CDR3 is given with its conserved first and last residue. D genes are given only for firm matches. Rows give clone size only sometimes, using once, few, many, or a class for an expanded clone.

D gene	V gene	clone size	J gene	CDR3 protein	CDR3 DNA
-	TRBV9	-	TRBJ2-3	CASSVEGGEGTDTQYF	TGTGCCAGCAGCGTAGAGGGCGGTGAAGGCACAGATACGCAGTATTTT
-	TRBV20-1	many	TRBJ1-1	CSARDRQPMREAFF	TGCAGTGCTAGAGATCGACAGCCCATGCGTGAAGCTTTCTTT
TRBD1	TRBV6-1	-	TRBJ2-7	CASSLTRTGVAEQYF	TGTGCCAGCAGTCTCACGAGGACAGGGGTGGCCGAGCAGTACTTC
TRBD2	TRBV15	-	TRBJ2-2	CATSSSGSRLLLELFF	TGTGCCACCAGCAGTAGCGGGAGTCGTTTATTGTTAGAGCTGTTTTTT
TRBD2	TRBV11-2	many	TRBJ2-1	CASSRTSGYNEQFF	TGTGCCAGCAGCCGGACTAGCGGCTACAATGAGCAGTTCTTC
TRBD1	TRBV20-1	-	TRBJ1-1	CSARAIPGQDVNTEAFF	TGCAGTGCTAGGGCCATCCCCGGACAGGATGTGAACACTGAAGCTTTCTTT
-	TRBV4-2	few	TRBJ1-1	CASSQGDGGASTEAFF	TGTGCCAGCAGCCAAGGTGACGGGGGCGCGAGCACTGAAGCTTTCTTT
TRBD1	TRBV7-2	-	TRBJ2-3	CASTRQGETDTQYF	TGTGCCAGCACCAGACAGGGGGAAACAGATACGCAGTATTTT
-	TRBV24-1	many	TRBJ2-2	CATSDWAGTGAGELFF	TGTGCCACCAGTGATTGGGCAGGGACGGGGGCCGGGGAGCTGTTTTTT
-	TRBV5-4	-	TRBJ2-1	CASSLSGTNNEQFF	TGTGCCAGCAGCTTGTCCGGGACGAACAATGAGCAGTTCTTC
-	TRBV6-5	many	TRBJ2-7	CASSYSGTHYEQYF	TGTGCCAGCAGTTACTCAGGAACACACTACGAGCAGTACTTC
-	TRBV11-3	-	TRBJ2-7	CASSLVGLAAHTYKQYF	TGTGCCAGCAGCTTAGTTGGGCTTGCCGCGCATACCTACAAGCAGTACTTC
TRBD2	TRBV20-1	-	TRBJ2-1	CSARTRAGGPYEQFF	TGCAGTGCTAGAACAAGGGCGGGGGGGCCGTATGAGCAGTTCTTC
TRBD1	TRBV5-1	-	TRBJ1-1	CASSLGAQQGQRAEAFF	TGCGCCAGCAGCTTGGGGGCCCAACAGGGGCAGAGGGCTGAAGCTTTCTTT
TRBD1	TRBV24-1	many	TRBJ2-1	CATSEIFRTGDPNEQFF	TGTGCCACCAGTGAAATTTTTCGGACAGGGGATCCCAATGAGCAGTTCTTC
TRBD2	TRBV11-2	many	TRBJ2-1	CASSYPSAGGYHEQFF	TGTGCCAGCAGCTACCCGTCGGCGGGGGGGTATCATGAGCAGTTCTTC
-	TRBV29-1	medium-sized	TRBJ2-7	CSGRAGGNEQYF	TGCAGCGGACGAGCAGGGGGGAACGAGCAGTACTTC
-	TRBV4-2	many	TRBJ2-5	CASSQDRAGALGTQYF	TGTGCCAGCAGCCAAGATCGGGCAGGGGCTCTGGGGACCCAGTACTTC
-	TRBV20-1	-	TRBJ1-2	CSASSAGTNYGYTF	TGCAGTGCTAGCAGTGCGGGGACTAACTATGGCTACACCTTC
-	TRBV29-1	many	TRBJ2-1	CSVYRVTYNEQFF	TGCAGCGTGTACCGGGTTACCTACAATGAGCAGTTCTTC
-	TRBV2	many	TRBJ1-4	CASSDGKTRLGEKLFF	TGTGCCAGCAGTGATGGGAAGACACGACTCGGAGAAAAACTGTTTTTT
-	TRBV19	many	TRBJ2-7	CAGGGALAYEQYF	TGTGCCGGTGGAGGGGCCCTTGCCTACGAGCAGTACTTC
TRBD2	TRBV6-5	many	TRBJ2-7	CASGVASGGFYEQYF	TGTGCCAGCGGCGTCGCGAGCGGGGGTTTCTACGAGCAGTACTTC
TRBD1	TRBV4-2	many	TRBJ1-6	CASSQETGESPLHF	TGTGCCAGCAGCCAAGAAACAGGGGAATCACCCCTCCACTTT
-	TRBV18	many	TRBJ1-6	CASSDPSYNSPLHF	TGTGCCAGCTCCGACCCCTCCTATAATTCACCCCTCCACTTT